The 18 T cell receptor beta chains given below trace back to one sample, sequenced in a study of blood T cell repertoires in COVID-19. Clones were sequenced by immunoSEQ multiplex PCR, and TCRdb holds only the in-frame ones, with some missing. In the table there are 150,000 to 200,000 clones, roughly four fifths of which are singletons. Sequenced material: peripheral blood. Receptors originate from a woman aged 70-85 years with COVID-19, enrolled during active disease.

V is TRBV7-2 and J is TRBJ2-7; 9 positions match TRBD1. From germline, CDR1 is SGHTA and CDR2 FQGNSA. The CDR3 loop spans 15 amino acids. J lost 4 bases, V lost 3 bases, and 7 bases had no gene match. The CDR3 here is CASSLGSGTGYEQYF. CDR3 DNA: TGTGCCAGCAGCTTGGGCTCCGGGACAGGGTACGAGCAGTACTTC. Together with reference TRBV7-2 and TRBJ2-7, the CDR3 gives the full variable domain: GAGVSQSPSNKVTEKGKDVELRCDPISGHTALYWYRQSLGQGLEFLIYFQGNSAPDKSGLPSDRFSAERTGGSVSTLTIQRTQQEDSAVYLCASSLGSGTGYEQYFGPGTRLTVT.

The rearrangement uses TRBV2 and TRBJ1-5; 8 bases agree with TRBD1. V lost 7 bases to trimming and J lost 5 bases; unmatched junction nucleotides: 7. Germline V CDR1 and CDR2: SNHLY, FYNNEI. The CDR3 has 14 amino acids. This CDR3 is CASILRQGYQPQHF. CDR3 nucleotides: TGTGCCAGCATCCTGAGACAGGGGTATCAGCCCCAGCATTTT. Supplemented by reference TRBV2 and TRBJ1-5, the full variable domain reads EPEVTQTPSHQVTQMGQEVILRCVPISNHLYFYWYRQILGQKVEFLVSFYNNEISEKSEIFDDQFSVERPDGSNFTLKIRSTKLEDSAMYFCASILRQGYQPQHFGDGTRLSIL.

This sequence joins TRBV5-1 and TRBJ2-2; 9 bases line up with TRBD2. CDR3 length: 16 amino acids. V trimming: 4 bases; J trimming: 4 bases; junction bases outside the gene matches: 8. The germline gives CDR1 SGHRS, CDR2 YFSETQ. CDR3 region: CASSTASGITTGELFF. The CDR3 nucleotides read TGCGCCAGCAGCACGGCTAGCGGGATAACCACCGGGGAGCTGTTTTTT.

The chain employs TRBV5-1 and TRBJ1-2, with 7 bases identical to TRBD1. The CDR3 length is 15 residues. From germline, CDR1 is SGHRS and CDR2 YFSETQ. Trimming at V came to 4 bases and at J to 5 bases, leaving 11 bases not matched to a gene. CDR3 DNA: TGCGCCAGCAGCACGGGGACAGTCAAGGGGTATGGCTACACCTTC. This encodes CASSTGTVKGYGYTF.

V usage is TRBV27 and J usage is TRBJ1-1; tentatively, D is TRBD1 (5 bases). V was cut by 9 bases and J by 0 bases, with 14 bases left in between. The germline CDR1 and CDR2 sequences are MNHEY and SMNVEV (reference sequence). This CDR3 region has 14 residues. The CDR3 reads CASRREGMNTEAFF. The CDR3 nucleotides read TGTGCCAGTAGAAGGGAGGGGATGAACACTGAAGCTTTCTTT.

V usage is TRBV29-1 and J usage is TRBJ1-5, with D hard to call. Germline CDR1 SQVTM, CDR2 ANQGSEA. This CDR3 spans 13 amino acids. The V and J ends lost 4 bases and 4 bases respectively, with 11 bases between them. The CDR3 loop reads CSVADERNQPQHF. The DNA of the CDR3 is TGCAGCGTTGCTGATGAGAGGAATCAGCCCCAGCATTTT.

This chain links TRBV2 with TRBJ1-2; D ambiguous. Germline V gives CDR1 SNHLY, CDR2 FYNNEI. CDR3 length: 12 amino acids. The V gene lost 11 bases and the J gene lost 7 bases, with 17 bases spanning the gap. The CDR3 region is CAGRTEVGGYTF. Written as DNA, the CDR3 is TGTGCCGGGAGAACTGAAGTTGGTGGCTACACCTTC.

CDR3 coding DNA: TGTGCCAGCAGCTTGGGACAGGGCCTGAACACTGAAGCTTTCTTT. Its protein product is CASSLGQGLNTEAFF. This rearrangement joins TRBV5-5 to TRBJ1-1; 7 bases match TRBD1. The CDR3 extends over 15 amino acids. Unmatched junction bases numbered 2, after V lost 0 bases and J lost 0 bases. Germline CDR1 reads SGHKS; CDR2 reads YYEKEE (reference sequence).

The chain is built from TRBV28 and TRBJ2-5; no reliable D call. V was cut by 6 bases and J by 1 base, with 15 bases left in between. The CDR3 sequence is 15 residues long. The germline CDR1 and CDR2 sequences are MDHEN and SYDVKM. CDR3 sequence: CASREKSSRQETQYF. CDR3 in DNA: TGTGCCAGCAGAGAGAAGTCGTCCCGCCAAGAGACCCAGTACTTC.

This clone showed up just once. V is TRBV3-1 (or the pseudogene TRBV3-2) and J is TRBJ2-3; D is unresolved. Trimming stripped 1 base from V and 4 bases from J, with 6 bases between. This CDR3 has 13 amino acids. Germline lookup yields CDR1 LGHDT and CDR2 YNNKEL (reference sequence). The CDR3 region is CASSQASSDTQYF. In DNA, the CDR3 is TGTGCCAGCAGCCAAGCCTCTTCAGATACGCAGTATTTT.

The rearrangement joins TRBV7-8 to TRBJ1-2, with D hard to call. This CDR3 comprises 16 residues. The germline V gene has CDR1 SGHVS and CDR2 FQNEAQ. The V end lost 7 bases, the J end lost 6 bases, and 24 bases lay between the germline ends. The CDR3 spells CASTGRSEGREDGYTF. The CDR3 nucleotides are TGTGCCAGCACCGGACGATCAGAAGGGAGGGAAGATGGCTACACCTTC. Full variable domain (outside the CDR3, taken from reference TRBV7-8 and TRBJ1-2): GAGVSQSPRYKVAKRGQDVALRCDPISGHVSLFWYQQALGQGPEFLTYFQNEAQLDKSGLPSDRFFAERPEGSVSTLKIQRTQQEDSAVYLCASTGRSEGREDGYTFGSGTRLTVV.

The sample holds a few counts of this clone. The chain carries TRBV7-2 and TRBJ2-2; the match to TRBD2 covers 7 bases. Germline CDR1 is SGHTA and CDR2 is FQGNSA. The CDR3 sequence is 14 residues long. Trimming took 9 bases from V and 2 from J; bases not matched to a gene: 6. CDR3 coding DNA: TGTGCCAGTTTTAGCGGGCTTAACACCGGGGAGCTGTTTTTT. This encodes CASFSGLNTGELFF.

The rearrangement joins TRBV7-9 to TRBJ1-5; D is ambiguous. V was shortened by 2 bases and J by 7 bases, with 9 bases between the two germline ends. This CDR3 spans 13 amino acids. Germline CDR1 is SEHNR and CDR2 is FQNEAQ (reference sequence). CDR3 nucleotides: TGTGCCAGCAGCTTAACAAGTTCCCAGCCCCAGCATTTT. This encodes CASSLTSSQPQHF.

This clone was observed a few times. The chain joins TRBV7-2 to TRBJ1-1; 8 bases map to TRBD1. CDR3 length: 17 amino acids. V gave up 4 bases and J gave up 3 bases; unmatched junction bases: 13. CDR1 SGHTA and CDR2 FQGNSA come from the germline V gene. In nucleotides, the CDR3 is TGTGCCAGCAGCTCCTTTAAACGGACAGGGAAGGACACTGAAGCTTTCTTT. As protein: CASSSFKRTGKDTEAFF.

The rearrangement uses TRBV21-1 and TRBJ2-7; the table calls TRBD1, which could not be checked here. TRBV21-1 is labeled a pseudogene. This CDR3 comprises 13 residues. The chain's CDR3 is CASSKQEVYEQYF. CDR3 coding DNA: TGTGCCAGCAGCAAACAGGAAGTCTACGAGCAGTACTTC.

The J gene is TRBJ2-6, the V gene TRBV5-1; D is uncertain. The CDR3 loop spans 17 amino acids. Trimming shortened V by 5 bases and J by 0 bases, and 15 bases separated the two germline ends. The germline CDR1 and CDR2 sequences are SGHRS and YFSETQ. The chain's CDR3 is CASSLWPTGSGANVLTF. The CDR3 nucleotides are TGCGCCAGCAGTCTTTGGCCGACGGGCTCTGGGGCCAACGTCCTGACTTTC.

In this sample, this clone turned up a few times. This rearrangement joins TRBV28 to TRBJ2-1, with D possibly TRBD1 on 6 matching bases. CDR1 is MDHEN, CDR2 SYDVKM, per germline. Trimming took off 3 bases at V and 2 bases at J, with 14 bases between the two ends. This CDR3 has 16 amino acids. The CDR3, as DNA: TGTGCCAGCAGTTTCCAACACAGGGCCACCTACAATGAGCAGTTCTTC. Translation: CASSFQHRATYNEQFF.

The chain employs TRBV6-2 or TRBV6-3 and TRBJ1-5, with D tentatively TRBD1 (6 bases). Germline CDR1 is MNHEY and CDR2 is SVGEGT. CDR3 length: 18 amino acids. Trimming took 2 bases from V and 0 from J, leaving 17 bases between them. CDR3 loop: CASSYGGGHRYSNQPQHF. In DNA form, the CDR3 reads TGTGCCAGCAGTTACGGCGGGGGGCACCGCTATAGCAATCAGCCCCAGCATTTT.